This T cell receptor beta chain was sequenced for a study of cytomegalovirus exposure and HLA in healthy donors. Study at large: There were roughly 80 million unique TCRs (from HLA-typed donors) in an early data release.

It was healthy bone marrow donors who served as donors. Germline values: CDR1 LNHDA, CDR2 SQIVND (reference sequence). V lost 5 bases and J lost 2; bases outside the gene matches: 9. This CDR3 spans 15 amino acids. With 60 Vbeta and 13 Jbeta primers, the PCR was carried out. As handled by the study authors: There were 70 million to 95 million unique TCR beta chains by a later count, and approximately 10 million of them were shared. Repertoires were generated with immunoSEQ multiplex PCR, while TCRdb's copy carries only in-frame clones and drops some. That table supplies the V and J calls and clone size; D and trimming were determined from the DNA. This sample has about 76,000 clones, with about 81% found just once.

Sequencing was carried out using PBMCs. The chain couples TRBV19 to TRBJ2-7; 7 bases fit TRBD2. This receptor was taken from a woman aged 40 to 50 in good health and CMV-seropositive. The CDR3 coding sequence is TGTGCCAGTAGTCCCCAGCGGGGAGAACCCTACGAGCAGTACTTC. Its protein is CASSPQRGEPYEQYF.